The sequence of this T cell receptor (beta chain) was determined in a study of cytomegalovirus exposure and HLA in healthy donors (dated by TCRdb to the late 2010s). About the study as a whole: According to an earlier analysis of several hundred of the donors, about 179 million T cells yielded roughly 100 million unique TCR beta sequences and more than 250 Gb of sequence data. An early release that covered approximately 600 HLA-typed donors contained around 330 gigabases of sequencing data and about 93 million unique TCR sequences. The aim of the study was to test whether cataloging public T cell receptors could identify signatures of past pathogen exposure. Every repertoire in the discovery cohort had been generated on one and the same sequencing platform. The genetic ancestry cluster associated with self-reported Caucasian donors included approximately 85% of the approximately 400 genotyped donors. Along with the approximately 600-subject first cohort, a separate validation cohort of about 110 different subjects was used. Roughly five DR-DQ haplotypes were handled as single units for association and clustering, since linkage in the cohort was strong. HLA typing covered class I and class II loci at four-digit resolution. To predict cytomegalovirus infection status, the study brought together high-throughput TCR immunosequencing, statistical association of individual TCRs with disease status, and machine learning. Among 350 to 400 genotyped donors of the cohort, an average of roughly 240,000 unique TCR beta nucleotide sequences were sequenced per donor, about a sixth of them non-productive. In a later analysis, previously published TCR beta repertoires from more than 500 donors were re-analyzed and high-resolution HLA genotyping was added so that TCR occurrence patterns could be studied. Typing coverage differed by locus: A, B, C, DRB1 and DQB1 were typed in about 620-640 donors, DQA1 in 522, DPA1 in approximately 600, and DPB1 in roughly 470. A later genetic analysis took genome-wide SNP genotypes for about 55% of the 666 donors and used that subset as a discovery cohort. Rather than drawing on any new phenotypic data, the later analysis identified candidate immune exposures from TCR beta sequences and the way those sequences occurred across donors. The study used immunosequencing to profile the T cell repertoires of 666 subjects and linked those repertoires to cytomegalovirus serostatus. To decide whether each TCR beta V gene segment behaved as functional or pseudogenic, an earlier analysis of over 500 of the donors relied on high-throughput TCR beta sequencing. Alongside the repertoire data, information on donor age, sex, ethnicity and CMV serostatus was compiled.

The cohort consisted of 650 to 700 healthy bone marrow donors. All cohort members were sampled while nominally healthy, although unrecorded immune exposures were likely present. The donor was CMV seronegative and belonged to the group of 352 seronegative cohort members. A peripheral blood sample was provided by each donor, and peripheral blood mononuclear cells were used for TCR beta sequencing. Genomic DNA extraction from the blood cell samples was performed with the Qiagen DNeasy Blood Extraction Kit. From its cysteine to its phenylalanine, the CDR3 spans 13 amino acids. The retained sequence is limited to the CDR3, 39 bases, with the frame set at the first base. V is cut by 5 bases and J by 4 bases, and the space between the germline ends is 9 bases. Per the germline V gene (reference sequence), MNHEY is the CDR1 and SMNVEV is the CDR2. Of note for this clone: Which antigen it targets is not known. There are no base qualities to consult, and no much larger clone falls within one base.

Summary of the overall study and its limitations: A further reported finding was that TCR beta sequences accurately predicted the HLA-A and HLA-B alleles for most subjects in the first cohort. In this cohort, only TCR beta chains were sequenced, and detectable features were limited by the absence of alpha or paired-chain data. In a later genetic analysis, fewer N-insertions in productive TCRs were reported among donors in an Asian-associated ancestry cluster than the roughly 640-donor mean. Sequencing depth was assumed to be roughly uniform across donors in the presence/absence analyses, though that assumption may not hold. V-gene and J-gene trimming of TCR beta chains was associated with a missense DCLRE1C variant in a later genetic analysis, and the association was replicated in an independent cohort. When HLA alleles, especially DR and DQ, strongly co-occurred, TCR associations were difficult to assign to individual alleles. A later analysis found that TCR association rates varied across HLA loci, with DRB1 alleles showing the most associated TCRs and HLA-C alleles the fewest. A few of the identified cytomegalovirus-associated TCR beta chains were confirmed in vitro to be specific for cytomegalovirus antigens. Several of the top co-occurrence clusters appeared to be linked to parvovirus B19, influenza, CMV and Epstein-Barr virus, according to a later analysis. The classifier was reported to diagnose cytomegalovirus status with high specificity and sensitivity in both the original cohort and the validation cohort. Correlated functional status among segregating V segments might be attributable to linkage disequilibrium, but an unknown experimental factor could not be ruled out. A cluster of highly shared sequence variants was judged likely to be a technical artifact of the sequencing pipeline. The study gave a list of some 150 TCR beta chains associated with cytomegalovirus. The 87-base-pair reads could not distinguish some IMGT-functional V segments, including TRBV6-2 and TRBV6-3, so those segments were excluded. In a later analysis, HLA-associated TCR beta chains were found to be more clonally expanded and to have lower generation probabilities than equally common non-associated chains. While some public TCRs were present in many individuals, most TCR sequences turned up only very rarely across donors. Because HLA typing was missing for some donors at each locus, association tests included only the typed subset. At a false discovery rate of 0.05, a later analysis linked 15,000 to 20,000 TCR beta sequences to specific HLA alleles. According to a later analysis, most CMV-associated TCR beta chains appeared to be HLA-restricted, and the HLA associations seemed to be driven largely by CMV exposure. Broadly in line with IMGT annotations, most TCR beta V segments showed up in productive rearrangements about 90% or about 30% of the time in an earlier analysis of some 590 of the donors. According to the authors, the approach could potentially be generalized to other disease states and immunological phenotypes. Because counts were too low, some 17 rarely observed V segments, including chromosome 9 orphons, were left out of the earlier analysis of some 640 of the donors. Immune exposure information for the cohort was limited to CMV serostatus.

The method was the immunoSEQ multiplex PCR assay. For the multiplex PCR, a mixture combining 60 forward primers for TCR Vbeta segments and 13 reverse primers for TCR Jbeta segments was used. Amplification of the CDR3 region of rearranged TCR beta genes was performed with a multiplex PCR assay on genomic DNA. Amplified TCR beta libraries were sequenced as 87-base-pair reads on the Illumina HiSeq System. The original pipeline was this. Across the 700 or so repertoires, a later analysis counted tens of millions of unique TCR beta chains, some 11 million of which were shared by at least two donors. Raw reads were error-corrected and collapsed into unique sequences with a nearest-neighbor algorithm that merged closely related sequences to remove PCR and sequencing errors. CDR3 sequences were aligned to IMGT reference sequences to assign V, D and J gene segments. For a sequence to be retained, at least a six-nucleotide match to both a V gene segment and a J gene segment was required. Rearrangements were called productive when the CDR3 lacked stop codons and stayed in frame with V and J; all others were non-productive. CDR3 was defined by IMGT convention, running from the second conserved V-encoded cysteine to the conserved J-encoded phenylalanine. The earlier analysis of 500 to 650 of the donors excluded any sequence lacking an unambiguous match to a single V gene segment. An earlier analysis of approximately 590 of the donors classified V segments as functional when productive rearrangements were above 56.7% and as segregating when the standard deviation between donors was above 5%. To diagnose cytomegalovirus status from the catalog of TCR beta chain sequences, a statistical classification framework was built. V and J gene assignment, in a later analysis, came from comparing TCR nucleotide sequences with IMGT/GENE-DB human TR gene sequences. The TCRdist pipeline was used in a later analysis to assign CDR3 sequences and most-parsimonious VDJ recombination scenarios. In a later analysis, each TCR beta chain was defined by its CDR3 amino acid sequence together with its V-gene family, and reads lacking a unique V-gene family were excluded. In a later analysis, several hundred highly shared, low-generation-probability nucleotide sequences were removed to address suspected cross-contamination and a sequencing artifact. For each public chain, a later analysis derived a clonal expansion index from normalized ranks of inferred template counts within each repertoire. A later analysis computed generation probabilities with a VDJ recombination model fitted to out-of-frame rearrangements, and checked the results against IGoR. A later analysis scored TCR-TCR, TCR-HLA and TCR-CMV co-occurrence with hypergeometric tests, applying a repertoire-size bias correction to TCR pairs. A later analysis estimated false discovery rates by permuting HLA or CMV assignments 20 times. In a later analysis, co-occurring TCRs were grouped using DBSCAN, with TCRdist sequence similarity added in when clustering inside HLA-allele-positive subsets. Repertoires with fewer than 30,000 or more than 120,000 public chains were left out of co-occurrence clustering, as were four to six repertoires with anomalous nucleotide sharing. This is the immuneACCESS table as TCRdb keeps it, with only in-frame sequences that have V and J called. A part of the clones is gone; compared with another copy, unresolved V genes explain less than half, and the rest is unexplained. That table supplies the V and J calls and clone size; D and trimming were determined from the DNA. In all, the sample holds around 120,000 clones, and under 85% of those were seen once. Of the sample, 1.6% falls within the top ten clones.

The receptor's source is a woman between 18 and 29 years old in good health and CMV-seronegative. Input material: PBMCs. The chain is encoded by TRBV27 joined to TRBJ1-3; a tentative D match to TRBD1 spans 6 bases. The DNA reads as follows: TGTGCCAGCAGTCTGACAGGAGGAAACACCATATATTTT. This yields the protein CASSLTGGNTIYF.